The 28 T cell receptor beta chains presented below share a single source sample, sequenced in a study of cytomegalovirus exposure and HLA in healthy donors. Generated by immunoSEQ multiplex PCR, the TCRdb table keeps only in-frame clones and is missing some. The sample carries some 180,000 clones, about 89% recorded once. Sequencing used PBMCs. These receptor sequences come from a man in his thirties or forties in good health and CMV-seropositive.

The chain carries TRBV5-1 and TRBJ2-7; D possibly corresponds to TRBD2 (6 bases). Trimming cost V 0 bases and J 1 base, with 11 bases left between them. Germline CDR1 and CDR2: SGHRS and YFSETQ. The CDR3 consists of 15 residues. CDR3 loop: CASSLGPSESYEQYF. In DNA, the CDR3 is TGCGCCAGCAGCTTGGGGCCTAGCGAGTCCTACGAGCAGTACTTC.

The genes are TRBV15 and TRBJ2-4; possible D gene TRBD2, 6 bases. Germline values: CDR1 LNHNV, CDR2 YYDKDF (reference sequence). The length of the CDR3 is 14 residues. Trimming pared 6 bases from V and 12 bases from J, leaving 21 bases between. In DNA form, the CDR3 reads TGTGCCACCAGTACCGACGTGGGGGAGGAGACTCAGTACTTC. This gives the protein CATSTDVGEETQYF.

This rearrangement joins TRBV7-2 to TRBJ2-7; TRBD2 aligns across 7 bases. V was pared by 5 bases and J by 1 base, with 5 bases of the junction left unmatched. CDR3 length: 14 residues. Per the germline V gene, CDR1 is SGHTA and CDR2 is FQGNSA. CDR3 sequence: CASSTRTRSYEQYF. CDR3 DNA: TGTGCCAGCAGCACCCGGACTAGATCCTACGAGCAGTACTTC.

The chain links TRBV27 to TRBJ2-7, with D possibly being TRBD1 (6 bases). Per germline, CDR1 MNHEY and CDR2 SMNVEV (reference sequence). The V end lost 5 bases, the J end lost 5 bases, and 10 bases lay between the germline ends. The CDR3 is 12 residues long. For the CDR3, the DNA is TGTGCCAGCAGTCCACAGGGCCACGAGCAGTACTTC. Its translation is CASSPQGHEQYF.

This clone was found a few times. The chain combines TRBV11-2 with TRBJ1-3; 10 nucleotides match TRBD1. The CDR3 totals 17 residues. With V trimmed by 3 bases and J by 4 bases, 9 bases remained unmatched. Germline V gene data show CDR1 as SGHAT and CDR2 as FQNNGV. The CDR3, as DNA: TGTGCCAGCAGCTTCACCGGGACAGGGGCCGGAGGAAACACCATATATTTT. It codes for CASSFTGTGAGGNTIYF.

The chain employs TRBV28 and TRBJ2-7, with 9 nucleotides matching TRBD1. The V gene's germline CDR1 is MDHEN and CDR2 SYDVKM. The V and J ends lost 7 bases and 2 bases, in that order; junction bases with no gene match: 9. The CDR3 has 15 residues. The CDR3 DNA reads TGTGCCAGCACCCCGGCGGGGACAGGGACCTACGAGCAGTACTTC. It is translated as CASTPAGTGTYEQYF.

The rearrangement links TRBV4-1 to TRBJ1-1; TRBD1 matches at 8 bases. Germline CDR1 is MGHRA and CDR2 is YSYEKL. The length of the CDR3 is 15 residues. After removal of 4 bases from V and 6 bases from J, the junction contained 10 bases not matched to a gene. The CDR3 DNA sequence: TGCGCCAGCAGCCGGGGGACAGGAGGAGTCCCTGAAGCTTTCTTT. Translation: CASSRGTGGVPEAFF.

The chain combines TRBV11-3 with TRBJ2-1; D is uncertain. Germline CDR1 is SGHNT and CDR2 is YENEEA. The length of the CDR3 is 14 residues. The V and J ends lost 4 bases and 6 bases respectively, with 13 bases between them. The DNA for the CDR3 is TGTGCCAGCAGCTCGCATCCCCCGTCCAATGAGCAGTTCTTC. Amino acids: CASSSHPPSNEQFF. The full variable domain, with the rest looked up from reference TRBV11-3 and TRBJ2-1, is EAGVVQSPRYKIIEKKQPVAFWCNPISGHNTLYWYLQNLGQGPELLIRYENEEAVDDSQLPKDRFSAERLKGVDSTLKIQPAELGDSAVYLCASSSHPPSNEQFFGPGTRLTVL.

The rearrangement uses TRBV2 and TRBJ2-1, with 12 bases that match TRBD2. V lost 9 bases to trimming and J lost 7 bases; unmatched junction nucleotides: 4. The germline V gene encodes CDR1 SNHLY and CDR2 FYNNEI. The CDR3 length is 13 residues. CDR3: CARTSGRGNEQFF. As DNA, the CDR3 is TGTGCCAGGACTAGCGGGAGAGGGAATGAGCAGTTCTTC. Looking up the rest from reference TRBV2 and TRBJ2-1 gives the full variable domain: EPEVTQTPSHQVTQMGQEVILRCVPISNHLYFYWYRQILGQKVEFLVSFYNNEISEKSEIFDDQFSVERPDGSNFTLKIRSTKLEDSAMYFCARTSGRGNEQFFGPGTRLTVL.

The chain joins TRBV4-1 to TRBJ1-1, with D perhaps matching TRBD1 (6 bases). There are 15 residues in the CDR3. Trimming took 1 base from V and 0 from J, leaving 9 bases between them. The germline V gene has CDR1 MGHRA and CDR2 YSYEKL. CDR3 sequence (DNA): TGCGCCAGCAGCCAAGCGGACAGCATGAACACTGAAGCTTTCTTT. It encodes CASSQADSMNTEAFF.

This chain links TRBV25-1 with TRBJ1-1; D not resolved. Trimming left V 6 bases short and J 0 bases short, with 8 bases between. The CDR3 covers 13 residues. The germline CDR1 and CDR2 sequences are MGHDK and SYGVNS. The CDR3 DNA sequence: TGTGCCAGCAGCAGCTTGGTGAACACTGAAGCTTTCTTT. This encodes CASSSLVNTEAFF.

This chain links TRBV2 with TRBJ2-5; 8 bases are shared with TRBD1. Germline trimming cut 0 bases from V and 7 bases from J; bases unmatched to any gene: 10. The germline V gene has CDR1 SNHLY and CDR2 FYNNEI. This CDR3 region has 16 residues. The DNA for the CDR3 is TGTGCCAGCAGTGAAGCGCTTCTGGACAGGGCAGGGACCCAGTACTTC. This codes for CASSEALLDRAGTQYF.

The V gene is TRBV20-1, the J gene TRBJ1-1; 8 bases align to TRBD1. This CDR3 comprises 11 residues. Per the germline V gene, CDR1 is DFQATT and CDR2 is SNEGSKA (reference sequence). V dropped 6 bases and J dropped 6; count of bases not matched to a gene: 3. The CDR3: CSAQGAAEAFF. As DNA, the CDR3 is TGCAGTGCGCAGGGGGCTGCTGAAGCTTTCTTT.

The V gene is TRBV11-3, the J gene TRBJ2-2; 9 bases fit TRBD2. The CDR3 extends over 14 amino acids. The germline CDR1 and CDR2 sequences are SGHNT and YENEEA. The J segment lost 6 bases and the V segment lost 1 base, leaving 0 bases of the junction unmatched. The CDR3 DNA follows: TGTGCCAGCAGCTTAGGGACTAGCGCCGGGGAGCTGTTTTTT. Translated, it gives CASSLGTSAGELFF.

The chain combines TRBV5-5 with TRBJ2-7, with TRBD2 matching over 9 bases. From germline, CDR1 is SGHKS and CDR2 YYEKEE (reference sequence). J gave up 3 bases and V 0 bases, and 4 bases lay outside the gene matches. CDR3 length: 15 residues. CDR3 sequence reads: CASSLGLAVDYEQYF. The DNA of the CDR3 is TGTGCCAGCAGCTTGGGACTAGCGGTGGACTACGAGCAGTACTTC.

CDR3: CASSLGRTGIREQFF. In DNA, the CDR3 is TGTGCCAGCAGCTTAGGGAGGACAGGGATTAGGGAGCAGTTCTTC. This chain links TRBV13 with TRBJ2-1; 8 nucleotides match TRBD1. Germline V gene sequence: CDR1 PRHDT, CDR2 FYEKMQ (reference sequence). The CDR3 consists of 15 residues. V lost 0 bases to trimming and J lost 10 bases; unmatched junction nucleotides: 8.

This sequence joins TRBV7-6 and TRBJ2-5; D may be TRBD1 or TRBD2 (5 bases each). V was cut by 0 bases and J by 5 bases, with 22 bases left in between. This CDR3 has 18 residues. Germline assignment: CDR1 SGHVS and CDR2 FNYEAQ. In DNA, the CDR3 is TGTGCCAGCAGCTTAGCCCCTTTCCGAGGGACGTTCGGGGAGACCCAGTACTTC. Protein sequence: CASSLAPFRGTFGETQYF. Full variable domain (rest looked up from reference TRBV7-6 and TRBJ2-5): GAGVSQSPRYKVTKRGQDVALRCDPISGHVSLYWYRQALGQGPEFLTYFNYEAQQDKSGLPNDRFSAERPEGSISTLTIQRTEQRDSAMYRCASSLAPFRGTFGETQYFGPGTRLLVL.

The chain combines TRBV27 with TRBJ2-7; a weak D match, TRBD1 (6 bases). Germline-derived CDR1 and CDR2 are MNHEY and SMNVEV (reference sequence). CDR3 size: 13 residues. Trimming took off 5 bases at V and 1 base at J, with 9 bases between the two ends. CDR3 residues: CASSHQGSYEQYF. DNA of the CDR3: TGTGCCAGCAGTCATCAGGGGTCCTACGAGCAGTACTTC.

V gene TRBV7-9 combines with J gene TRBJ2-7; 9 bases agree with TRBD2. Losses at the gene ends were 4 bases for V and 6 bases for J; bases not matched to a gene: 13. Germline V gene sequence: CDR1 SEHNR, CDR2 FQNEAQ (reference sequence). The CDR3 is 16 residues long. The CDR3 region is CASSYGREGLWGEQYF. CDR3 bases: TGTGCCAGCAGCTACGGGCGGGAGGGCCTTTGGGGCGAGCAGTACTTC.

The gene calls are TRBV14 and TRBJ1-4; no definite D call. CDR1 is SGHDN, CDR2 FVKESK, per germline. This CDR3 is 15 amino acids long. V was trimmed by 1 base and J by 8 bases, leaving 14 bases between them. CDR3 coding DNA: TGTGCCAGCAGCCAAGTAGGCCAGTTTCAAGAAAAACTGTTTTTT. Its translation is CASSQVGQFQEKLFF.

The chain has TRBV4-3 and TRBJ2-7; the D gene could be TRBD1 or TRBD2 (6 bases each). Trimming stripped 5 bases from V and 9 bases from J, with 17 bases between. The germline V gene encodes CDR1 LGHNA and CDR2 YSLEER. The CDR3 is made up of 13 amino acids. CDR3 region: CASSGTSQGRQYF. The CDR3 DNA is TGCGCCAGCAGCGGGACTTCACAGGGAAGGCAGTACTTC.

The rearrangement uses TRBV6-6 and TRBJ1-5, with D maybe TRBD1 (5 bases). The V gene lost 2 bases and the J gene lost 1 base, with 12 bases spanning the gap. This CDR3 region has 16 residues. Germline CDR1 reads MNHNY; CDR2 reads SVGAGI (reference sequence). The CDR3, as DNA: TGTGCCAGCAGTTACGGGGGAAAAGCAAGCAATCAGCCCCAGCATTTT. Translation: CASSYGGKASNQPQHF.

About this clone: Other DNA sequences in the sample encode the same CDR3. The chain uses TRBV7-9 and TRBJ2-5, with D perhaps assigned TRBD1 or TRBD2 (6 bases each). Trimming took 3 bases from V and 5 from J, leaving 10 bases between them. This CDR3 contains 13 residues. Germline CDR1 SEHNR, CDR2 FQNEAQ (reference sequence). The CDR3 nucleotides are TGTGCCAGCAGCTTGGGGGGCCGGGAGACCCAGTACTTC. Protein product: CASSLGGRETQYF.

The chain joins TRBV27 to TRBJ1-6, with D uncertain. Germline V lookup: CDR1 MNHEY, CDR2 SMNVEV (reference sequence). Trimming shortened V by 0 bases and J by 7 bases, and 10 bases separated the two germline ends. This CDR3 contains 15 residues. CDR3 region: CASSLSAARNSPLHF. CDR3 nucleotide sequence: TGTGCCAGCAGTTTATCGGCAGCCAGAAATTCACCCCTCCACTTT.

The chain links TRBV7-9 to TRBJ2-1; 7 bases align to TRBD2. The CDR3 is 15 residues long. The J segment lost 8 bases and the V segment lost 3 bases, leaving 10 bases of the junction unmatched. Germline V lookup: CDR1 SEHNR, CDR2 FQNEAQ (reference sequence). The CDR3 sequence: CASSFPPGGQDEQFF. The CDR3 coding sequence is TGTGCCAGCAGCTTCCCTCCGGGGGGTCAGGATGAGCAGTTCTTC.

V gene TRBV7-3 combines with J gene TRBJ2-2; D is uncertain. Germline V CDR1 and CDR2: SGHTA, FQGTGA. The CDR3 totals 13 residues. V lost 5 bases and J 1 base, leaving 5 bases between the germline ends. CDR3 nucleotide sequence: TGTGCCAGCAGCGGGATGAACACCGGGGAGCTGTTTTTT. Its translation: CASSGMNTGELFF.

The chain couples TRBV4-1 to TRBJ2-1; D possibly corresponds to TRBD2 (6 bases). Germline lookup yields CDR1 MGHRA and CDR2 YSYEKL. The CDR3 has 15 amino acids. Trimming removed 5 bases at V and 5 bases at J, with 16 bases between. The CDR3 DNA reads TGCGCCAGCAGCTCGAGAGGGACTGGGGACAATGAGCAGTTCTTC. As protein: CASSSRGTGDNEQFF.

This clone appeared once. CDR3 loop: CASSLVPGEQFF. CDR3 nucleotide sequence: TGTGCCAGCAGCTTGGTCCCGGGTGAGCAGTTCTTC. The chain links TRBV5-6 to TRBJ2-1; D is uncertain. Germline CDR1 is SGHDT and CDR2 is YYEEEE. Between the trimmed V and J ends, which lost 0 bases and 9 bases, there was a span of 7 bases. The CDR3 is made up of 12 amino acids.